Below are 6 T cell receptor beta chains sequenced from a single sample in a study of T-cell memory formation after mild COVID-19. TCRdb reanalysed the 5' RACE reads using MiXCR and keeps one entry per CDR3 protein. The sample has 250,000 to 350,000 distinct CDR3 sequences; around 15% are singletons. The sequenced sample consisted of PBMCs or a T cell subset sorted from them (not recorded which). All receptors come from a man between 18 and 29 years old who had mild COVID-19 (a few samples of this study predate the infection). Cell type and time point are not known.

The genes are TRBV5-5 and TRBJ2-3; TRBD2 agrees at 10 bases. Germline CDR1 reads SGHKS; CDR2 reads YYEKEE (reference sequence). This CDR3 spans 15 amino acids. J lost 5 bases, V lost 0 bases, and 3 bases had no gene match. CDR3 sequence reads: CASSLVGLALDTQYF. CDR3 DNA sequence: TGTGCCAGCAGCTTGGTGGGACTAGCGTTAGATACGCAGTATTTT. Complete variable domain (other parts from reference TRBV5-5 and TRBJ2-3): DAGVTQSPTHLIKTRGQQVTLRCSPISGHKSVSWYQQVLGQGPQFIFQYYEKEERGRGNFPDRFSARQFPNYSSELNVNALLLGDSALYLCASSLVGLALDTQYFGPGTRLTVL.

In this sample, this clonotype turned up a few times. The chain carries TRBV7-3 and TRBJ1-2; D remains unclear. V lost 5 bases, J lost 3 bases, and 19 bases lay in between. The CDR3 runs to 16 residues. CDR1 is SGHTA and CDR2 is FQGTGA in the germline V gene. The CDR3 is CASSPRLWKVDYGYTF. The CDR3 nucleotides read TGTGCCAGCAGCCCCCGGCTTTGGAAGGTGGACTATGGCTACACCTTC.

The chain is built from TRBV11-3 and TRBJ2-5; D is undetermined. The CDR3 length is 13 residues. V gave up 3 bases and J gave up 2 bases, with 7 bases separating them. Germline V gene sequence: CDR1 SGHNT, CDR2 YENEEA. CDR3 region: CASSFSQQETQYF. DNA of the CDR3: TGTGCCAGCAGCTTTAGCCAACAAGAGACCCAGTACTTC.

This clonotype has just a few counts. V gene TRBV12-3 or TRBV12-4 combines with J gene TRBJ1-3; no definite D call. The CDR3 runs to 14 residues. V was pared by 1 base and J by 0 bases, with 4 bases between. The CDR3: CASSLGSSGNTIYF. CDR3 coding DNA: TGTGCCAGCAGTTTAGGTAGCTCTGGAAACACCATATATTTT.

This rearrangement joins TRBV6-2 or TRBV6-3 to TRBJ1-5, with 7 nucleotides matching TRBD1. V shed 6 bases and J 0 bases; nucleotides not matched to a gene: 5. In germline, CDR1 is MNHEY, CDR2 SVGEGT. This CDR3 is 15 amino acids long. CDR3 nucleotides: TGTGCCAGCAGCCACCGACAGGGTAGCAATCAGCCCCAGCATTTT. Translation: CASSHRQGSNQPQHF.

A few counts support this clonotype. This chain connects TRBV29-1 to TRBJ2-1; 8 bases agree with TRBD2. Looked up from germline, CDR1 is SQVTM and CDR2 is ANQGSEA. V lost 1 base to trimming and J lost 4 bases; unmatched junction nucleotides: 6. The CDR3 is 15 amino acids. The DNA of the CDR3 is TGCAGCGTTGAAGGGGAGCGGGGGAAGTACAATGAGCAGTTCTTC. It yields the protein CSVEGERGKYNEQFF.